This entry describes one TCR beta chain. The data stem from a study of T cell responses to AZD1222 COVID-19 vaccine. Study information: Whether given at about 4 or about 12 weeks, second doses were pooled.

Generated by immunoSEQ multiplex PCR, the TCRdb table keeps only in-frame clones and is missing some. The data hold roughly 120,000 clones, with over 75% observed a single time. Sequencing was performed on peripheral blood, taken on day 0 of AZD1222 vaccination. The receptor was derived from an adult in good health.

The CDR3 spells CAWIGQGMNTEAFF. CDR3 bases: TGTGCCTGGATCGGACAGGGGATGAACACTGAAGCTTTCTTT. V gene TRBV30 combines with J gene TRBJ1-1; 9 nucleotides align to TRBD1. V gave up 4 bases and J gave up 0 bases; unmatched junction bases: 3. Germline CDR1 and CDR2: GTSNPN and SVGIG (reference sequence). This CDR3 region has 14 residues.